The entry below describes one T cell receptor beta chain. There is no known antigen for this receptor. No much larger clone is present one base from it, and per-base qualities are unavailable. Deletion took 4 bases off V and 2 bases off J, with a span of 16 bases between the germline ends. Inclusive of the bounding cysteine and phenylalanine, the CDR3 is 15 residues long. The entry retains the CDR3 DNA only, 45 bases that are in frame from base 1. According to the germline V gene, CDR1 reads SGHRS and CDR2 reads YFSETQ. Libraries were made using PCR. For sequencing, an Illumina HiSeq 2500 was employed. TCR libraries were prepared with molecular barcoding, using unique molecular identifiers to normalize TCRbeta repertoire quantification. The raw public data were reprocessed by TCRdb itself: fastp quality trimming at Q25, MiXCR clonotype calling, in-frame beta chains only. Rows are unified per CDR3 protein, each entry keeping the most common DNA and genes. This sample gives about a million distinct CDR3 sequences in total; roughly 31% of them show up just once. Over 25% of the sample lies in the top ten.

The record originates from a study of T-cell reconstitution after alpha-beta-depleted transplantation in children (dated by TCRdb to about 2016). About the study as a whole: Using TCR repertoire profiling, the study followed T-cell immune reconstitution in a quantitative way in children after TCRalphabeta/CD19-depleted allogeneic hematopoietic cell transplantation. The paper as a whole reports these results and caveats: The apparently early recovery of alphabetaT-cell counts about two months after transplant reportedly depended on only several hundred rapidly expanded clones that came from non-depleted graft cells. The frequencies of hyperexpanded clones fell over the following months, and after one year, T-cell counts and TCRbeta diversity were mostly attributed to newly produced T cells. In some patients, high TCRbeta diversity at day 60 was attributed to recipient T cells and intrathymic progenitors that had survived conditioning.

The treatment or condition label, read with the paper, signifies: allogeneic hematopoietic cell transplantation with graft depleted of TCRalphabeta T cells and CD19 B cells. The children who served as transplant recipients had been given grafts of TCRalphabeta/CD19-depleted allogeneic hematopoietic cells. This TCR derives from a boy under three years old who had a stem cell transplant for SCID, so the T cells may come from the graft donor. The chain is made from TRBV5-1 and TRBJ2-7; the D gene is perhaps TRBD1 or TRBD2, as each covers 7 bases. The sequencing used PBMCs, mostly from graft donor cells, collected 360 days after TCRalphabeta/CD19-depleted stem cell transplant. The encoded CDR3 is CASSQASGTAYEQYF. The sequence in DNA is TGCGCCAGCAGCCAAGCAAGCGGGACAGCCTACGAGCAGTACTTC.